This TCR beta chain comes out of a study of shared T cell receptors in the human thymus. The CDR3 runs 15 residues. J was trimmed by 6 bases and V by 5 bases; bases with no gene match: 7. Germline CDR1 reads MDHEN; CDR2 reads SYDVKM. Sequenced by immunoSEQ multiplex PCR; TCRdb stores in-frame clones only, minus some. The repertoire consists of hundreds of thousands of clones, with more than 75% occurring once and the leading ten covering 0.009% to 0.0095%. The same specimen was also included in a second study, on human thymus T cells. That source reports: From resections taken during corrective heart surgery, the thymus tissue was obtained. Across thymic and blood repertoires, the usage of V and J genes appeared to be biased. Unrelated individuals reportedly shared highly overlapping thymic TCR repertoires.

This TCR came from a boy under two years old with a congenital heart defect. J is TRBJ1-6 and V is TRBV28, with 7 bases identical to TRBD1. Sequences were obtained from thymocytes. CDR3 DNA: TGTGCCAGCAGTAACCCGGGACAGAGTAATTCACCCCTCCACTTT. Protein sequence: CASSNPGQSNSPLHF. Full variable domain (outside the CDR3, taken from reference TRBV28 and TRBJ1-6): DVKVTQSSRYLVKRTGEKVFLECVQDMDHENMFWYRQDPGLGLRLIYFSYDVKMKEKGDIPEGYSVSREKKERFSLILESASTNQTSMYLCASSNPGQSNSPLHFGNGTRLTVT.